This is a list of T cell receptor beta chains from one sample in a study of blood T cell repertoires in COVID-19. Sequencing used immunoSEQ multiplex PCR; TCRdb keeps in-frame clones, though not all of them. Of 70,000 to 95,000 clones listed, around 90% were seen once; the top ten hold 5.8%. Sequenced sample: peripheral blood. These receptor sequences come from a man aged 45-65 years with active COVID-19. Both conserved end residues are part of each CDR3. D genes are given only for firm matches. Size is stated for part of the rows, as once, few or many counts, or as a class when the clone is expanded.

TGCGCCAGCAGCCAAGATTCGCAGAGGTACACTGAAGCTTTCTTT,CASSQDSQRYTEAFF,TRBJ1-1,TRBV4-3,-,-
TGTGCCAGCGGTCGTCGGGAAGACTATAATTCACCCCTCCACTTT,CASGRREDYNSPLHF,TRBJ1-6,TRBV5-6,-,-
TGCGCCAGCAGCGCACGACAGGGGAGCACAGATACGCAGTATTTT,CASSARQGSTDTQYF,TRBJ2-3,TRBV5-1,-,TRBD1
TGTGCCAGCAGTGAGGGGACAGGTGATGAAAAACTGTTTTTT,CASSEGTGDEKLFF,TRBJ1-4,TRBV2,-,TRBD1
TGCGCCAGCAGCGTACAGGGGGAGTCAAACTATGGCTACACCTTC,CASSVQGESNYGYTF,TRBJ1-2,TRBV5-1,few,TRBD1
TGTGCCAGCAGCGTAGGGACAGGGGGATCCTCTGGGGCCAACGTCCTGACTTTC,CASSVGTGGSSGANVLTF,TRBJ2-6,TRBV9,-,TRBD1
TGCGCCAGCAGCAGGGGTTCTAGCGGGAGGAACCAAGAGACCCAGTACTTC,CASSRGSSGRNQETQYF,TRBJ2-5,TRBV5-1,-,TRBD2
TGTGCCAGCAGCCGGCAGTCGTCTAGCGGGGGGGGCACAGATACGCAGTATTTT,CASSRQSSSGGGTDTQYF,TRBJ2-3,TRBV7-2,-,TRBD2
TGTGCCACCAGTGTGGGCCTGTCCTGGAACAATGAGCAGTTCTTC,CATSVGLSWNNEQFF,TRBJ2-1,TRBV24-1,-,-
TGTGCCAGCAGTCCACAGGGAGTCCGTGGTCAGCCCCAGCATTTT,CASSPQGVRGQPQHF,TRBJ1-5,TRBV6-2/TRBV6-3,-,-
TGTGCCAGCAGGATGACTAGCGGGTACGAGCAGTACTTC,CASRMTSGYEQYF,TRBJ2-7,TRBV28,-,TRBD2
TGCGCCAGCAGCATCAACGGGGAGCTGTTTTTT,CASSINGELFF,TRBJ2-2,TRBV5-1,few,-
TGTGCCATCAGTGAGTCGGGTACAGGGGGTTCCTATGGCTACACCTTC,CAISESGTGGSYGYTF,TRBJ1-2,TRBV10-3,-,TRBD1
TGTGCCAGCAGTTTAGGGGTCACTAGAGCGGGGTCCTACAATGAGCAGTTCTTC,CASSLGVTRAGSYNEQFF,TRBJ2-1,TRBV27,-,TRBD2
TGTGCCAGCAGCCTTGGGGGGACTGGAAACACCATATATTTT,CASSLGGTGNTIYF,TRBJ1-3,TRBV5-4,-,-
TGCGCCAGCAGCTTGGGGACAAGGGGGATGAACACTGAAGCTTTCTTT,CASSLGTRGMNTEAFF,TRBJ1-1,TRBV5-1,-,-
TGTGCCAGCAGGCTGGGGGGGGCTCAGCCCCAGCATTTT,CASRLGGAQPQHF,TRBJ1-5,TRBV12-3/TRBV12-4,-,-
TGTGCCAGCAGCTTAGAGAGGGTGGGCACTGAAGCTTTCTTT,CASSLERVGTEAFF,TRBJ1-1,TRBV7-2,-,-
TGTGCCTCCCGGGACACTCCCGAGGCGTCCTACGAGCAGTACTTC,CASRDTPEASYEQYF,TRBJ2-7,TRBV28,-,-
TGTGCCAGCAGTTTGCCGGCGGGGGACGGCTACACCTTC,CASSLPAGDGYTF,TRBJ1-2,TRBV6-2/TRBV6-3,-,-
TGTGCCAGCAGCCCATCCAGGGATAACTATGGCTACACCTTC,CASSPSRDNYGYTF,TRBJ1-2,TRBV7-2,-,-
TGTGCCAGCAGGCTTACTAGGGCCGAGCAGTACTTC,CASRLTRAEQYF,TRBJ2-7,TRBV12-3/TRBV12-4,once,-
TGCGCCAGCAGCTTGCGAGTACCTCAGGGTAAGGGGACTGAAGCTTTCTTT,CASSLRVPQGKGTEAFF,TRBJ1-1,TRBV5-1,-,-
TGTGCCAGCAGCCTCACAGGGGGCGGGCACACCGGGGAGCTGTTTTTT,CASSLTGGGHTGELFF,TRBJ2-2,TRBV3-1/TRBV3-2,few,TRBD1
TGTGCCAGCAGCAATTACAGGGGGCAATTCTTAAACACTGAAGCTTTCTTT,CASSNYRGQFLNTEAFF,TRBJ1-1,TRBV5-4,-,TRBD1
TGTGCCAGTAGTCGAAGGGGGTGGACGGGGACTAATGAAAAACTGTTTTTT,CASSRRGWTGTNEKLFF,TRBJ1-4,TRBV19,-,-
TGTGCCAGCAGTTACTCGAGGACTAGCGGGAATACATACGAGCAGTACTTC,CASSYSRTSGNTYEQYF,TRBJ2-7,TRBV6-2/TRBV6-3,-,TRBD2